The rows below give T cell receptor beta chains drawn from one sample of a study of regulatory T cells in long-lasting Graves disease. TCRdb processed the multiplex PCR reads anew with MiXCR; each CDR3 protein has one entry. The sample lists hundreds of thousands of distinct CDR3 sequences, 20% to 25% occurring once. The input for sequencing was peripheral blood mononuclear cells (PBMCs), taken when the disease was refractory, from a patient treated with antithyroid drugs. The source is a female donor with Graves disease. Each CDR3 is given with its conserved first and last residue. D genes are given only for firm matches. For some rows the clone size is stated as once, few or many, or as a class when expanded; others skip it.

J gene | V gene | clone size | D gene | CDR3 DNA | CDR3 protein
TRBJ2-5 | TRBV7-2 | many | NA | TGTGCCAGCAGCTTAATGGGGCAGGACCAAGAGACCCAGTACTTC | CASSLMGQDQETQYF
TRBJ2-7 | TRBV6-5 | many | NA | TGTGCCAGCAGTTATTACGGACCGGGGGAGCAGTACTTC | CASSYYGPGEQYF
TRBJ2-1 | TRBV27 | NA | NA | TGTGCCAGCAGATTTGCCCGCCAGGGGCGAGGAGATGAGCAGTTCTTC | CASRFARQGRGDEQFF
TRBJ1-1 | TRBV28 | NA | NA | TGTGCCAGCAGTCTCACAGGGTTTTTTGACACTGAAGCTTTCTTT | CASSLTGFFDTEAFF
TRBJ2-6 | TRBV12-3/TRBV12-4 | NA | NA | TGTGCCAGCAGTTCTGATGGGCACCCTGGGGCCAACGTCCTGACTTTC | CASSSDGHPGANVLTF
TRBJ1-6 | TRBV12-3/TRBV12-4 | many | TRBD1 | TGTGCCAGCAGCGGGGGGCAGGGGGCTTCCTATAATTCACCCCTCCACTTT | CASSGGQGASYNSPLHF
TRBJ2-7 | TRBV11-2 | NA | NA | TGTGCCAGCAGCTTAGTGGAGGGGGCGGGGGAGCAGTACTTC | CASSLVEGAGEQYF
TRBJ1-5 | TRBV10-1 | many | NA | TGCGCCAGCAGTGCACAGGGCAATCAGCCCCAGCATTTT | CASSAQGNQPQHF
TRBJ1-5 | TRBV19 | few | NA | TGTGCCAGTAGTTTATTCAGGGGCGGTGTTCAGCCCCAGCATTTT | CASSLFRGGVQPQHF
TRBJ2-6 | TRBV6-8 | many | NA | TGTGCCAGCCCCTACTCTGGGGCCAACGTCCTGACTTTC | CASPYSGANVLTF
TRBJ2-7 | TRBV2 | many | NA | TGTGCCAGCTGTTTTCGGACCTACGAGCAGTACTTC | CASCFRTYEQYF
TRBJ1-2 | TRBV20-1 | NA | TRBD1 | TGCAGTGCTCTGCATCAGGGGGCGATGGAGGGCTACACCTTC | CSALHQGAMEGYTF
TRBJ1-2 | TRBV7-6 | NA | TRBD1 | TGTGCCAGCAGCTTAGGCAAAGGGACAGCTGCTGGTGGCTACACCTTC | CASSLGKGTAAGGYTF
TRBJ1-4 | TRBV28 | many | NA | TGTGCCAGCATCAGCCCCGGGATCGGGGAAAAACTGTTTTTT | CASISPGIGEKLFF
TRBJ1-5 | TRBV28 | NA | NA | TGTGCCAGCAGTTTTGGATACAATCAGCCCCAGCATTTT | CASSFGYNQPQHF
TRBJ1-2 | TRBV29-1 | NA | NA | TGCAGCGTTGATTTGACAGCAGCTAACTATGGCTACACCTTC | CSVDLTAANYGYTF
TRBJ1-5 | TRBV7-2 | few | NA | TGTGCCAGCAGCTCCGCCATCGATTCCGCCAGCAATCAGCCCCAGCATTTT | CASSSAIDSASNQPQHF
TRBJ2-2 | TRBV10-3 | NA | TRBD2 | TGTGCCATCAATGGGCGGGAGTCGAACACCGGGGAGCTGTTTTTT | CAINGRESNTGELFF
TRBJ2-7 | TRBV12-3/TRBV12-4 | many | NA | TGTGCCAGCAGTTTGGGGGGACGGAATTACGAGCAGTACTTC | CASSLGGRNYEQYF
TRBJ2-7 | TRBV20-1 | many | NA | TGCAGTGCTATCTACGGGAAATCCTACGAGCAGTACTTC | CSAIYGKSYEQYF
TRBJ1-1 | TRBV15 | many | TRBD1 | TGTGCCACCAGCGGGACAGGGAACACTGAAGCTTTCTTT | CATSGTGNTEAFF
TRBJ1-2 | TRBV29-1 | few | NA | TGCAGCGTTCATGGGGGGAACTATGGCTACACCTTC | CSVHGGNYGYTF
TRBJ1-1 | TRBV6-2/TRBV6-3 | NA | NA | TGTGCCAGCAGTTACGGGACGACTGAAGCTTTCTTT | CASSYGTTEAFF
TRBJ2-2 | TRBV6-5 | few | NA | TGTGCCAGCAGTTACTCCCCTAGTTTGCGGATCACCGGGGAGCTGTTTTTT | CASSYSPSLRITGELFF
TRBJ2-7 | TRBV28 | many | NA | TGTGCCAGCAGCGGCGGTACCTACGAGCAGTACTTC | CASSGGTYEQYF
TRBJ2-5 | TRBV4-1 | NA | NA | TGCGCCAGCAGCCAAGTATGGCCGGGACTCCAAGAGACCCAGTACTTC | CASSQVWPGLQETQYF
TRBJ2-5 | TRBV7-2 | many | NA | TGTGCCAGCAGCACCTACCCCGGGCCCAGGGGGGGAGAGACCCAGTACTTC | CASSTYPGPRGGETQYF
TRBJ2-7 | TRBV30 | NA | TRBD1 | TGTGCCTGGACAGGGGGTCGGGAGCAGTACTTC | CAWTGGREQYF